Described below is a single T cell receptor beta chain sequence and its context. Its antigen is currently not known. The input lacks base qualities; no much larger clone sits a single base away. These data are taken from a study of blood T cell repertoires in COVID-19 (TCRdb year 2020). Study-level background: Samples covering the acute and convalescent phases of COVID-19 were provided by collaborators in the United States, Italy and Spain. The prospective study material was composed of cDNA or gDNA derived from T cells, B-cell-depleted T cells, or PBMCs. The samples were drawn from the first 160 participants of the ongoing ImmuneRACE study and from more than 1,000 subjects provided by 6 global collaborators. The sample metadata nearly always contained a de-identified subject ID, COVID-19 status, age in years and sex. The repertoires were released in a freely available public database meant as a resource for research on the immune response to SARS-CoV-2. The dataset comprised deeply sampled blood TCRbeta repertoires from subjects exposed to, actively infected with, or recovered from COVID-19. Where HLA class I and class II types were available, the types were taken from metadata supplied by the sample provider, not from assay-based typing.

V and J are truncated by 2 bases and 14 bases respectively, leaving an intervening sequence of 7 bases. The CDR3 contains 11 residues, cysteine and phenylalanine counted. Here the CDR3 DNA is all that survives: 33 bases in frame from base 1. The germline V gene (reference sequence) supplies CDR1 LGHDT and CDR2 YNNKEL. Broad study findings and their caveats: The amount of clinical and demographic metadata varied by source and participant and was provided uncurated.

The collaborating institutions used their own protocols to collect whole blood in K2EDTA tubes. Collaborator samples were shipped for TCRbeta analysis as frozen whole blood, isolated PBMCs, or DNA extracted from either sample type. The immunoSEQ Assay, a bias-controlled multiplex PCR, was used to amplify TCRbeta CDR3 regions from genomic DNA. The study's processing was this. The number of nucleated cells in each sample was estimated by amplification of reference gene primers within the assay. To quantify the absolute abundance of each unique TCRbeta CDR3 rearrangement, sequence reads were collapsed and filtered. For each sample, productive Simpson clonality was calculated as the square root of Simpson's diversity index over productive rearrangements. The source is immuneACCESS, and TCRdb retained only in-frame sequences with V and J called. Part of the clones is not carried over; for the studies checked, unresolved V genes explain less than half of this, and the remainder is unexplained. Clone size and V and J calls were adopted from that table, with D and trimming inferred from the DNA. Here the sample has roughly 100,000 clones; around 81% occur a single time. The top ten clones comprise over 8.5% of the sample.

Here the chain combines TRBV3-1 (or the pseudogene TRBV3-2) and TRBJ1-6; the D gene is not confidently resolved. Material for sequencing was peripheral blood. The sequence derives from a woman in her 70s with acute or convalescent COVID-19. The nucleotide sequence is TGTGCCAGCAGCCAATTATCCTCCCTCCACTTT. Translated, it reads CASSQLSSLHF.